This T cell receptor (beta chain) was recorded in a study of T cells in localized non-small cell lung cancer. The germline CDR1 and CDR2 sequences are SGHRS and YFSETQ. The ends lost 0 bases at V and 5 bases at J; junction bases unmatched: 6. This CDR3 has 15 amino acids. TCRdb's table, derived via immunoSEQ multiplex PCR, lists solely in-frame clones and lacks some. The table has approximately 34,000 clones, about 83% seen once. The chain has TRBV5-1 and TRBJ2-5; 8 bases match TRBD2. The sequence came from a woman aged 40 to 75 with stage I lung adenocarcinoma. The sample consisted of peripheral blood, taken before any cancer treatment. This chain's CDR3 is CASSLEVTGGETQYF. Here the CDR3 DNA reads TGCGCCAGCAGCTTGGAAGTTACGGGGGGGGAGACCCAGTACTTC.